This paragraph covers one TCR beta chain sequence. What it binds is unknown. The data are from a study of cytomegalovirus exposure and HLA in healthy donors. Findings of the study overall: Presence/absence analyses assumed roughly uniform sequencing depth across donors, which may not hold. TCR sequences were mostly rare, though some public TCRs occurred in many donors. Some V segments, TRBV6-2 and TRBV6-3 among them, were indistinguishable and were therefore excluded.

The CDR3 is made up of 12 amino acids. Between the trimmed V and J ends, which lost 2 bases and 8 bases, there was a span of 10 bases. Germline assignment: CDR1 SGHDT and CDR2 YYEEEE. Primers included in the PCR were 60 Vbeta and 13 Jbeta primers. As originally analysed: Among the unique TCR beta chains that a later analysis counted, about 86 million in all, 10 million to 14 million were shared. The assay was immunoSEQ multiplex PCR, and TCRdb's table has in-frame clones only and misses some. V and J calls and clone size are as listed in that table; D and trimming were resolved from the DNA. Among approximately 200,000 clones listed, roughly 85% were seen once.

This chain links TRBV5-6 with TRBJ1-2; D gene uncertain. The clonotype was recovered from a woman aged 25 to 39 in good health and CMV-seropositive. The sequencing sample was made of PBMCs. DNA for the CDR3: TGTGCCAGCAGCTTAAGTGTAAGCGGCTACACCTTC. Its protein is CASSLSVSGYTF.